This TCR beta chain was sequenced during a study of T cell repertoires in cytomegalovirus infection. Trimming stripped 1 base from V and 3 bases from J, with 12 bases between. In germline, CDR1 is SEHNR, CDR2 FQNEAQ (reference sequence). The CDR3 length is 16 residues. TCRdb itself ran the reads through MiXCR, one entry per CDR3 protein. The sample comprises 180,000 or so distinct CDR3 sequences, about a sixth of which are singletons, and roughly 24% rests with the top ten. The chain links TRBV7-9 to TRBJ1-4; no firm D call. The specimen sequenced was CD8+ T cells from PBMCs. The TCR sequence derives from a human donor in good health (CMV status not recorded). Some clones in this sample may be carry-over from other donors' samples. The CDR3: CASSLVRPDPNEKLFF. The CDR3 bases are TGTGCCAGCAGCTTAGTTAGACCCGACCCTAATGAAAAACTGTTTTTT.